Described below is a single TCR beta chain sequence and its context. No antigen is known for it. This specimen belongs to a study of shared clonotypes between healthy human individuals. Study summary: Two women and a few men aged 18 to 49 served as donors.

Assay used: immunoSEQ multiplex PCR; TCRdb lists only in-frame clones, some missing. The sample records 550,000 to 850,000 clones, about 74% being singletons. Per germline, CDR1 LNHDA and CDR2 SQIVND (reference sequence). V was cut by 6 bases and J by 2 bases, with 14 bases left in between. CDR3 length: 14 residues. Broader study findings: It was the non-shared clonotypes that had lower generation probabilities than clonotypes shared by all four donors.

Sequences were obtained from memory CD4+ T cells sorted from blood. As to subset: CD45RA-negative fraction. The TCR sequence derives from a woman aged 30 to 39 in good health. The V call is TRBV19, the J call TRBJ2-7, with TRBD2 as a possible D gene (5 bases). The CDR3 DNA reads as TGTGCCAGTAGCCCGGGGTTCCTCCCCTACGAGCAGTACTTC. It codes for CASSPGFLPYEQYF.